The entry that follows covers one T cell receptor beta chain sequence. Its antigen is unidentified. Collection occurred without any documented infections or immune events in donors. This specimen comes from a study of identifying expanded T cells in peripheral blood. Repertoires were generated with immunoSEQ multiplex PCR, while TCRdb's copy carries only in-frame clones and drops some. The repertoire holds 100,000 to 150,000 clones, around 88% seen once, with 7.5% to 9% in the top ten. The CDR3 runs to 14 residues. The V end lost 8 bases, the J end lost 4 bases, and 15 bases lay between the germline ends. In germline, CDR1 is SNHLY, CDR2 FYNNEI. Study-wide results and limits: Clone count variance between approximately two-week samples rose with total template count. Technical replicates showed 0.9 to 1.5 changed clones; around two weeks 15 to 20; four weeks 19.

The sequence was collected from a person between 18 and 69 years old in good health. The V call is TRBV2, the J call TRBJ1-3, with a possible D match to TRBD1 (5 bases). What was sequenced was blood. The CDR3 is CASRGKGIGNTIYF. The CDR3, as DNA: TGTGCCAGCCGGGGGAAGGGTATCGGAAACACCATATATTTT.